These 14 T cell receptor beta chains were all obtained from the same sample, sequenced in a study of CD8+ T cells in alopecia areata. cDNA prepared by RNA extraction and subsequent reverse transcription served as the template for sequencing. Using immunoSEQ multiplex PCR, the repertoire was profiled, and TCRdb retains in-frame clones only, with some absent. The data contain 140,000 to 150,000 clones, approximately 49% of them singletons. The sample in question was CD4+ T cells sorted from blood, obtained at week 0. These receptors all come from a human donor with alopecia areata.

V and J are TRBV25-1 and TRBJ1-2; 8 bases map to TRBD1. The J segment lost 7 bases and the V segment lost 3 bases, leaving 10 bases of the junction unmatched. Germline values: CDR1 MGHDK, CDR2 SYGVNS. This CDR3 is built from 15 residues. CDR3 region: CASSEATGDLGGYTF. Written as DNA, the CDR3 is TGTGCCAGCAGTGAGGCGACAGGGGACCTTGGTGGCTACACCTTC.

The chain recombines TRBV9 with TRBJ2-3; tentative D call: TRBD1 (6 bases). Germline V gives CDR1 SGDLS, CDR2 YYNGEE. V was shortened by 4 bases and J by 5 bases, with 11 bases between the two germline ends. The CDR3 sequence is 13 residues long. CDR3 DNA sequence: TGTGCCAGCAGCATTACAGGGATAGATACGCAGTATTTT. This codes for CASSITGIDTQYF.

The chain links TRBV11-2 to TRBJ2-1, with TRBD1 as a possible D gene (5 bases). The germline CDR1 and CDR2 sequences are SGHAT and FQNNGV. The V and J ends lost 0 bases and 4 bases respectively, with 10 bases between them. This CDR3 has 15 residues. The CDR3 region has the DNA TGTGCCAGCAGCTTAGACGACAGTTCGTACAATGAGCAGTTCTTC. Translation: CASSLDDSSYNEQFF.

The chain has TRBV10-3 and TRBJ2-7; 7 positions match TRBD1. From germline, CDR1 is ENHRY and CDR2 SYGVKD. Trimming took 10 bases from V and 1 from J; bases not matched to a gene: 4. CDR3 length: 12 amino acids. The CDR3 DNA reads as TGTGCCAGCAGGGGGAGTTCCTACGAGCAGTACTTC. Protein sequence: CASRGSSYEQYF.

This clone was counted only a few times. The chain combines TRBV6-6 with TRBJ2-2; D assignment may be TRBD1 or TRBD2 (6 bases each). The germline V gene has CDR1 MNHNY and CDR2 SVGAGI (reference sequence). There are 15 residues in the CDR3. Trimming removed 2 bases from V and 3 bases from J, with 10 bases in between. The CDR3: CASSYGGPYTGELFF. DNA of the CDR3: TGTGCCAGCAGTTACGGGGGGCCGTACACCGGGGAGCTGTTTTTT.

The chain employs TRBV4-3 and TRBJ1-2; D not certain. This CDR3 has 14 residues. Deletions cut 2 bases from V and 5 bases from J, with 12 bases between. Looked up from germline, CDR1 is LGHNA and CDR2 is YSLEER. In DNA, the CDR3 is TGCGCCAGCAGCCAATCCGGAGGGAGATATGGCTACACCTTC. It translates to CASSQSGGRYGYTF.

This clone was seen more than once but under ten times. The chain has TRBV30 and TRBJ2-3, with D uncertain. The germline V gene encodes CDR1 GTSNPN and CDR2 SVGIG (reference sequence). Trimming cost V 5 bases and J 6 bases, with 9 bases left between them. CDR3 length: 11 residues. DNA of the CDR3: TGTGCCTGGGCATCCCGGGATACGCAGTATTTT. This translates into CAWASRDTQYF.

This clone was detected a few times. The chain links TRBV30 to TRBJ2-3, with D possibly called TRBD1 or TRBD2 (5 bases each). CDR3 length: 17 residues. Germline assignment: CDR1 GTSNPN and CDR2 SVGIG (reference sequence). Trimming pared 0 bases from V and 3 bases from J, leaving 19 bases between. Here the CDR3 reads CAWSVRPWGIITDTQYF. CDR3 nucleotide sequence: TGTGCCTGGAGTGTACGTCCTTGGGGGATTATTACAGATACGCAGTATTTT.

This clone was seen a handful of times. The chain recombines TRBV29-1 with TRBJ1-1; tentatively, D is TRBD1 (6 bases). CDR1 and CDR2 (germline): SQVTM, ANQGSEA. CDR3 length: 14 amino acids. V gave up 7 bases and J gave up 1 base, with 16 bases separating them. The CDR3 bases are TGCAGCGCCGGAATTGACAGGACGAACACTGAAGCTTTCTTT. Translating gives CSAGIDRTNTEAFF.

This clone was seen a handful of times. The V and J genes are TRBV4-1 and TRBJ2-5, with a weak D call TRBD2 (6 bases). The CDR3 is 14 residues long. CDR1 is MGHRA and CDR2 is YSYEKL in the germline V gene. Between the trimmed V and J ends, which lost 3 bases and 3 bases, there was a span of 11 bases. The CDR3 DNA sequence: TGCGCCAGCAGCCAGGGGTGGGGGGAAGAGACCCAGTACTTC. It yields the protein CASSQGWGEETQYF.

This clone showed up just a few times. The CDR3 sequence: CASSQTSGRAIEQFF. CDR3 in DNA: TGTGCCAGCAGCCAGACTAGCGGGAGGGCCATTGAGCAGTTCTTC. The chain carries TRBV6-6 and TRBJ2-1, with 14 bases fitting TRBD2. The V segment lost 6 bases and the J segment 9 bases; nucleotides outside the gene matches: 7. Germline lookup yields CDR1 MNHNY and CDR2 SVGAGI (reference sequence). The CDR3 runs 15 residues.

This chain uses TRBV18 with TRBJ2-3; 11 nucleotides agree with TRBD2. Germline assignment: CDR1 KGHSH and CDR2 LQKENI. The CDR3 contains 19 residues. The junction had 10 bases not matched to a gene; V was cut back by 1 base and J by 1 base. The chain's CDR3 is CASSPRGNSGRAGTDTQYF. CDR3 in DNA: TGTGCCAGCTCACCACGAGGAAATAGCGGGAGGGCTGGCACAGATACGCAGTATTTT.

This clone was found a few times. The chain has TRBV2 and TRBJ2-7; D is ambiguous. CDR1 and CDR2 (germline): SNHLY, FYNNEI. V was trimmed by 6 bases and J by 9 bases, leaving 15 bases between them. The length of the CDR3 is 12 residues. CDR3 sequence reads: CASRARLGWQYF. CDR3 bases: TGTGCCAGCAGAGCGCGACTGGGGTGGCAGTACTTC.

The chain employs TRBV19 and TRBJ1-5; tentatively, D is TRBD1 (5 bases). Trimming removed 5 bases at V and 7 bases at J, with 15 bases between. Per germline, CDR1 LNHDA and CDR2 SQIVND (reference sequence). This CDR3 is 14 amino acids long. Here the CDR3 reads CASSDGTRDQPQHF. CDR3 DNA: TGTGCCAGTAGTGACGGTACCCGGGACCAGCCCCAGCATTTT.